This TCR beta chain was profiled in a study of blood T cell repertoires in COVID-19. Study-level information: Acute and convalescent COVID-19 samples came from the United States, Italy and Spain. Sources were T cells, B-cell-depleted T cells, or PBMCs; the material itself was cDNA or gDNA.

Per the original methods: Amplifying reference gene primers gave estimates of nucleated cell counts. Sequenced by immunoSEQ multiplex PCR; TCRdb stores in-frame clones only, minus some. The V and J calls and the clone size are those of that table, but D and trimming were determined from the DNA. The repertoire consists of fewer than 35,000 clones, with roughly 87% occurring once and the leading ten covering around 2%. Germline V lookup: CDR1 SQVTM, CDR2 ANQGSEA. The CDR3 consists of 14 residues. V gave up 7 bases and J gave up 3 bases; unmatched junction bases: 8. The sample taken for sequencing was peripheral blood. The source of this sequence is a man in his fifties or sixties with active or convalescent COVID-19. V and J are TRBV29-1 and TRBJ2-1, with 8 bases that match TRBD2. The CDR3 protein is CSAGAGANYNEQFF. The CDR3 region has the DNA TGCAGCGCTGGAGCGGGAGCCAACTACAATGAGCAGTTCTTC.